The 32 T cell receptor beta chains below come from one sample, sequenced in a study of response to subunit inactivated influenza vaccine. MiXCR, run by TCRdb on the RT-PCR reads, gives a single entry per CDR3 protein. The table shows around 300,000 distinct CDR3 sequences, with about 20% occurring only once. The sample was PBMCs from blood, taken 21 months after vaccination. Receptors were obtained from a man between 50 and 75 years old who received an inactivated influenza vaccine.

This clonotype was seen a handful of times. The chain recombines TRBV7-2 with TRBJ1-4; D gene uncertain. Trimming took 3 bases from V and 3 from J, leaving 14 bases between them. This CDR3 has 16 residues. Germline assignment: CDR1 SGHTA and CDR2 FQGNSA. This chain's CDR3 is CASSLNPIGANEKLFF. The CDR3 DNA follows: TGTGCCAGCAGCTTGAACCCAATCGGAGCTAATGAAAAACTGTTTTTT.

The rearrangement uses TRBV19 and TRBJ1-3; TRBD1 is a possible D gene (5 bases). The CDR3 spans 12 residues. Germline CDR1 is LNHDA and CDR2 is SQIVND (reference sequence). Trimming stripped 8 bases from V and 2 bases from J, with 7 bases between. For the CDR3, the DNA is TGTGCCAGTCAGGGTCCTGGAAACACCATATATTTT. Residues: CASQGPGNTIYF.

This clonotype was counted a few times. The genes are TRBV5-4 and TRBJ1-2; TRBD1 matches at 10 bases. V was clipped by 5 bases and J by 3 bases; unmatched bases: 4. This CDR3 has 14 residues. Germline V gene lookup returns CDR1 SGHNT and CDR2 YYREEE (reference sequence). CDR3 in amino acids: CASRTGGVHYGYTF. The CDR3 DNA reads TGTGCCAGCAGGACAGGGGGCGTTCACTATGGCTACACCTTC.

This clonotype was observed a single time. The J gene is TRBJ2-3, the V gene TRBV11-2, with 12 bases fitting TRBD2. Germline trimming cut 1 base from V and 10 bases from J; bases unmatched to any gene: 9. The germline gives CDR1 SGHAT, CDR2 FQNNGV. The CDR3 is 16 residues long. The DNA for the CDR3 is TGTGCCAGCAGCTTAGGGCGACTAGCGGGGGTCTGGGCGCAGTATTTT. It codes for CASSLGRLAGVWAQYF.

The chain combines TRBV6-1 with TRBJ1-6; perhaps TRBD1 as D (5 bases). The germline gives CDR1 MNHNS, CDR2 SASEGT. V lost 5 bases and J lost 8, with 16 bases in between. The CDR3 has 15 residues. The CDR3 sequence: CASSRSGVGDSPLHF. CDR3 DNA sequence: TGTGCCAGCAGTCGGAGCGGGGTAGGGGATTCACCCCTCCACTTT.

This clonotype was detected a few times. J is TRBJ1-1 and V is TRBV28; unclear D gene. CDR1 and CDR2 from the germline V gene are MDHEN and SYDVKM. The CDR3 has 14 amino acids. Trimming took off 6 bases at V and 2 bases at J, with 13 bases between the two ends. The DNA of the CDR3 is TGTGCCAGCAGGCTACGATTCCTAAACACTGAAGCTTTCTTT. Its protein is CASRLRFLNTEAFF. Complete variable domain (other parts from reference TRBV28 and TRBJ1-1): DVKVTQSSRYLVKRTGEKVFLECVQDMDHENMFWYRQDPGLGLRLIYFSYDVKMKEKGDIPEGYSVSREKKERFSLILESASTNQTSMYLCASRLRFLNTEAFFGQGTRLTVV.

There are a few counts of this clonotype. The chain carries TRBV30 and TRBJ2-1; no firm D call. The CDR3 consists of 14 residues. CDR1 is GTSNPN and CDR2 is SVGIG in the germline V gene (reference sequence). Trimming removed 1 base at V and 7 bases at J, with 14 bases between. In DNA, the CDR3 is TGTGCCTGGAGTGCCTTGGAACGACAAAATGAGCAGTTCTTC. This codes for CAWSALERQNEQFF. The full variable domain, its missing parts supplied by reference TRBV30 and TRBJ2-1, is SQTIHQWPATLVQPVGSPLSLECTVEGTSNPNLYWYRQAAGRGLQLLFYSVGIGQISSEVPQNLSASRPQDRQFILSSKKLLLSDSGFYLCAWSALERQNEQFFGPGTRLTVL.

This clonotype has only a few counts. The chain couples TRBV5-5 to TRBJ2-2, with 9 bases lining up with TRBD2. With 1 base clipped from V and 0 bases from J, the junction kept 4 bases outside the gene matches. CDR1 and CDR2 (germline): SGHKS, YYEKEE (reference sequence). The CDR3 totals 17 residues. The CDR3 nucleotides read TGTGCCAGCAGCTTGTCGGCTAGCGGGACGAACACCGGGGAGCTGTTTTTT. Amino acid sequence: CASSLSASGTNTGELFF.

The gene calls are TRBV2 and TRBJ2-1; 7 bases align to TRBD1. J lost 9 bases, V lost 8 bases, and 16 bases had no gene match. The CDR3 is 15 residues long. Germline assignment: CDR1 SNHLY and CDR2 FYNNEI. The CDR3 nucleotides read TGTGCCAGCTCTGTTTGGGGACAGACTGACCGTGAGCAGTTCTTC. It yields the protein CASSVWGQTDREQFF.

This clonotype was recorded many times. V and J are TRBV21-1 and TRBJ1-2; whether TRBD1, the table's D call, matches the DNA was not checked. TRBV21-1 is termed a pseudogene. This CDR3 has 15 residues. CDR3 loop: CASSEQGAKDYGYTF. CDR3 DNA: TGTGCCAGCAGCGAACAGGGGGCGAAGGACTATGGCTACACCTTC.

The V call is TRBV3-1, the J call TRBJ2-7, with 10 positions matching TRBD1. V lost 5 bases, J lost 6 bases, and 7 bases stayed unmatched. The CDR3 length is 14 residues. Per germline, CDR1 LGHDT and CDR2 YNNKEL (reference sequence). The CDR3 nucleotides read TGTGCCAGCAGCTCCAGACAGGGGGCGGCCGAGCAGTACTTC. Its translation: CASSSRQGAAEQYF.

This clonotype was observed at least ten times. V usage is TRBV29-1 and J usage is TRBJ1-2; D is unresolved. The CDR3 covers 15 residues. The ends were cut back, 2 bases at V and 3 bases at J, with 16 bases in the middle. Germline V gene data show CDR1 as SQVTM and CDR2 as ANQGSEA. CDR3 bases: TGCAGCGTTGAATCGGAGGATTACAGCCACTATGGCTACACCTTC. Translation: CSVESEDYSHYGYTF.

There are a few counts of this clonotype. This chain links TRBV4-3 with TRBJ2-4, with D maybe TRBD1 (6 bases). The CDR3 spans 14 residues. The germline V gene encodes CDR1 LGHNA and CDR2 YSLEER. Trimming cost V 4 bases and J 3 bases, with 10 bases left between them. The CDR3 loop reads CASSRTVFKNIQYF. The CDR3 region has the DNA TGCGCCAGCAGCCGGACAGTCTTCAAAAACATTCAGTACTTC.

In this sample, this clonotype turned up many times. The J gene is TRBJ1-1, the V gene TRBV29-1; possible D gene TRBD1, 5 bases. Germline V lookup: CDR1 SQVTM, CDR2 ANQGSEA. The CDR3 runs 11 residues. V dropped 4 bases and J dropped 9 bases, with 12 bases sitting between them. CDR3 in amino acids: CSVARREQAFF. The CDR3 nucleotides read TGCAGCGTTGCTCGCAGGGAGCAAGCTTTCTTT.

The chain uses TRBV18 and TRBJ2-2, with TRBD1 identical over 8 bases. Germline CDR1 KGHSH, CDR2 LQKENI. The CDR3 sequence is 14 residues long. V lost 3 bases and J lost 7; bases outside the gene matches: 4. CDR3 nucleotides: TGTGCCAGCTCACCCGGGACAGGCCTCGGGGAGCTGTTTTTT. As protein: CASSPGTGLGELFF.

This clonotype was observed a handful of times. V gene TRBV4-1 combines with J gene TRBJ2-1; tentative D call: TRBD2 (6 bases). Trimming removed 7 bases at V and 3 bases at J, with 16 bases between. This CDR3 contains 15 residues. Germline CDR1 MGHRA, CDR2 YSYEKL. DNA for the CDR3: TGCGCCAGCAACCGGGAGCAGGCTTTCTACAATGAGCAGTTCTTC. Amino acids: CASNREQAFYNEQFF.

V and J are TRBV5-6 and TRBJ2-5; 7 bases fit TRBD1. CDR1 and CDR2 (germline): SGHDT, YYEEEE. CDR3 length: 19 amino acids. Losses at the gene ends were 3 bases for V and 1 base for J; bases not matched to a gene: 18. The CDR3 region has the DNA TGTGCCAGCAGCTCGACAGGGAAGGACCATCTCTGGGGCCAAGAGACCCAGTACTTC. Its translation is CASSSTGKDHLWGQETQYF.

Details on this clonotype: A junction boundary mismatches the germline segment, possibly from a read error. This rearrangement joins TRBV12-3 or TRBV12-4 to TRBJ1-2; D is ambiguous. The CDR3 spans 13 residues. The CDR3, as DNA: TGTGCCAGCTGTTTAGCCGGAGACTATGGCTACACCTTC. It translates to CASCLAGDYGYTF.

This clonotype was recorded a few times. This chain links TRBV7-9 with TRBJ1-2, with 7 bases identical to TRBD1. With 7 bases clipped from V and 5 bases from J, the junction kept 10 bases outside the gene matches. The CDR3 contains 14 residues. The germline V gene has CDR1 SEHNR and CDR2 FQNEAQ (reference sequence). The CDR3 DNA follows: TGTGCCAGCACCATTTCCGGGACAGATTATGGCTACACCTTC. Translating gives CASTISGTDYGYTF.

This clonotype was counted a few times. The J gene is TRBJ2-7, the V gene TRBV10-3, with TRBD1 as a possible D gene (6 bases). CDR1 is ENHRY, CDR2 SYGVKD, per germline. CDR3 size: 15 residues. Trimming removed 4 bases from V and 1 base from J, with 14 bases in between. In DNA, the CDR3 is TGTGCCATCAGTGTCGGGACACTGAAGTCCTACGAGCAGTACTTC. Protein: CAISVGTLKSYEQYF.

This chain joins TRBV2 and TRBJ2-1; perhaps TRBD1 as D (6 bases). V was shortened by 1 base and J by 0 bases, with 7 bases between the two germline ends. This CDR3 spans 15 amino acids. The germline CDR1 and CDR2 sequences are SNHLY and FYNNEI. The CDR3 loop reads CASSEGQVSYNEQFF. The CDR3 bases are TGTGCCAGCAGTGAAGGACAGGTCTCCTACAATGAGCAGTTCTTC.

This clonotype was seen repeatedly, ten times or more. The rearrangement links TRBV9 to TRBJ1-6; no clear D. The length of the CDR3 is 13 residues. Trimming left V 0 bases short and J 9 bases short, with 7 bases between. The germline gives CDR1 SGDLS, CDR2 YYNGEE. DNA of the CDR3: TGTGCCAGCAGCGTAGGGGTCGGTTCACCCCTCCACTTT. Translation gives CASSVGVGSPLHF.

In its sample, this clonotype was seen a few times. This chain's CDR3 is CARDRGIGRTEAFF. The CDR3 nucleotides are TGTGCCCGTGACAGGGGAATCGGGAGGACTGAAGCTTTCTTT. V usage is TRBV30 and J usage is TRBJ1-1, with TRBD1 matching 8 bases. With 8 bases clipped from V and 5 bases from J, the junction kept 13 bases outside the gene matches. CDR3 length equals 14 residues. The V gene's germline CDR1 is GTSNPN and CDR2 SVGIG (reference sequence).

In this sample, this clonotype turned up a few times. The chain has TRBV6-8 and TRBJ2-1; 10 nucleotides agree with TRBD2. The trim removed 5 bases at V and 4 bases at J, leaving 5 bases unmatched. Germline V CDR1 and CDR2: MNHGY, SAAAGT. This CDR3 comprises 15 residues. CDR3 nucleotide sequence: TGTGCCAGCAGTGCCGGGACTAGCGCGTACAATGAGCAGTTCTTC. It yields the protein CASSAGTSAYNEQFF.

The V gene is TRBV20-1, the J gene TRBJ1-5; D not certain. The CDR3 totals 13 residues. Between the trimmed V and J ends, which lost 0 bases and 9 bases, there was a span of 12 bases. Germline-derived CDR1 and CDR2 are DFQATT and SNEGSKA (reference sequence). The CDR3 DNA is TGCAGTGCTAGAGATCCGAGCGACGGGCCCCAGCATTTT. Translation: CSARDPSDGPQHF.

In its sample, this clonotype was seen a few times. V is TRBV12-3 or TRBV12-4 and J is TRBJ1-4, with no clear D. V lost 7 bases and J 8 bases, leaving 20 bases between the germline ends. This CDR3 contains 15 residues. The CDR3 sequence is CASTPLASLKEKLFF. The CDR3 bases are TGTGCCAGCACCCCGCTCGCATCCCTCAAGGAAAAACTGTTTTTT.

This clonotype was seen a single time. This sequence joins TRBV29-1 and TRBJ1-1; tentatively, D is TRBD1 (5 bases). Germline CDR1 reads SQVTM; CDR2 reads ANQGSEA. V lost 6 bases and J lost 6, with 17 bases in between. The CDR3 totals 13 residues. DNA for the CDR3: TGCAGCGTGACGACAAGGGGTGGATCTGAAGCTTTCTTT. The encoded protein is CSVTTRGGSEAFF.

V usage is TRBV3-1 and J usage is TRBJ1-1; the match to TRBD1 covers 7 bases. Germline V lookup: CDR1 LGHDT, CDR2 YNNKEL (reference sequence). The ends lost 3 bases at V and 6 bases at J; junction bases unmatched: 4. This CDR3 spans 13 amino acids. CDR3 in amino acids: CASSQGQTSEAFF. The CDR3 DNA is TGTGCCAGCAGCCAGGGACAGACTTCTGAAGCTTTCTTT. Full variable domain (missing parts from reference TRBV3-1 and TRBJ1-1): DTAVSQTPKYLVTQMGNDKSIKCEQNLGHDTMYWYKQDSKKFLKIMFSYNNKELIINETVPNRFSPKSPDKAHLNLHINSLELGDSAVYFCASSQGQTSEAFFGQGTRLTVV.

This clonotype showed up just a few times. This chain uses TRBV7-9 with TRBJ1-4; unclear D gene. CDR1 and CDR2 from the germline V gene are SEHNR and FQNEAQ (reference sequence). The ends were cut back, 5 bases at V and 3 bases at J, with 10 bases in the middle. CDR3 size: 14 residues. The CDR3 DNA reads TGTGCCAGCAGCCCTCAGAGCTCTAATGAAAAACTGTTTTTT. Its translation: CASSPQSSNEKLFF. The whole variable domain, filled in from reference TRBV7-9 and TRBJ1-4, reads DTGVSQNPRHKITKRGQNVTFRCDPISEHNRLYWYRQTLGQGPEFLTYFQNEAQLEKSRLLSDRFSAERPKGSFSTLEIQRTEQGDSAMYLCASSPQSSNEKLFFGSGTQLSVL.

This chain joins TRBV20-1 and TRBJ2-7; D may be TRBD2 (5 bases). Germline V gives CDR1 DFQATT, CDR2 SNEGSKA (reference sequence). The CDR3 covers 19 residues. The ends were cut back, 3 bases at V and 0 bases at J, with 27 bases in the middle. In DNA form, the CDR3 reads TGCAGTGCTAGCCACCGAGGACTGCCGATCTCCTGGGACTCCTACGAGCAGTACTTC. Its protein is CSASHRGLPISWDSYEQYF.

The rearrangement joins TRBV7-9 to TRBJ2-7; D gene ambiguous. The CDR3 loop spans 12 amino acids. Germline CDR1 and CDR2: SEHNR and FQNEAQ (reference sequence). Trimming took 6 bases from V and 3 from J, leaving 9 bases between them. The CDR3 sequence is CASSLQSYEQYF. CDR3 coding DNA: TGTGCCAGCAGTCTACAGAGCTACGAGCAGTACTTC.

The CDR3 DNA reads as TGTGCCAGCAGTCTTACAACGTCCGCCTACGAGCAGTACTTC. This gives the protein CASSLTTSAYEQYF. The rearrangement links TRBV12-3 or TRBV12-4 to TRBJ2-7; D is unclear. The V gene lost 5 bases and the J gene lost 2 bases, with 13 bases spanning the gap. The CDR3 contains 14 residues.